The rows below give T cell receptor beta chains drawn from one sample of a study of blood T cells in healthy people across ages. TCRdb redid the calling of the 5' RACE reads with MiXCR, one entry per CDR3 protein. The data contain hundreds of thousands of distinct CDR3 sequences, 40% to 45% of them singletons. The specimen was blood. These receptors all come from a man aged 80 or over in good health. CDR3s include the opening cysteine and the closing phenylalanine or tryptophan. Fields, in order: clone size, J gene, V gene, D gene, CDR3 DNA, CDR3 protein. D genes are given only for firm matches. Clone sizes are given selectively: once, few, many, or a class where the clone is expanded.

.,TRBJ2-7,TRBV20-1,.,TGCAGTGCTAGAGGCCCTAGCTACGAGCAGTACTTC,CSARGPSYEQYF
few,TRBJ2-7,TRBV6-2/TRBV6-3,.,TGTGCCAGCAGTGGGGGGACTTCCACTTCCGACTACGAGCAGTACTTC,CASSGGTSTSDYEQYF
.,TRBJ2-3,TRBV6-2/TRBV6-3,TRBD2,TGTGCCAGCAGCCACCCCGGGACTAGCTGGGAAGATACGCAGTATTTT,CASSHPGTSWEDTQYF
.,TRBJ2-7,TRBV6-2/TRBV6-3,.,TGTGCCAGCAGTTACCGGCCTACTACGGAGCAGTACTTC,CASSYRPTTEQYF
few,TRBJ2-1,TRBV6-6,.,TGTGCCAGCAGGGATGACAGTGGTTACAATGAGCAGTTCTTC,CASRDDSGYNEQFF
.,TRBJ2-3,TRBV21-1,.,TGTGCCAGCAGCACCCTAGGAGACAGGGGGCGCTTAGATACGCAGTATTTT,CASSTLGDRGRLDTQYF
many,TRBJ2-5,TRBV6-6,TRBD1,TGTGCCAGCAGTCCGCTCGACAGGGGGAGAGAGACCCAGTACTTC,CASSPLDRGRETQYF
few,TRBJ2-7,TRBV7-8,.,TGTGCCAGCAGCTCGCGACAGGCTCTCGAGCAGTACTTC,CASSSRQALEQYF
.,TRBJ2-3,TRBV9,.,TGTGCCAGCAGCGTAGCACAGAGATCAGGTCCGGGAGATACGCAGTATTTT,CASSVAQRSGPGDTQYF
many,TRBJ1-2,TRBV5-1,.,TGCGCCAGCAGCACCGGGTCCCGGAGGGATGGCTACACCTTC,CASSTGSRRDGYTF
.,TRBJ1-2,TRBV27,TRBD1,TGTGCCAGCAGTTGGACCGGGACAGAAGCTTTTAATGGCTACACCTTC,CASSWTGTEAFNGYTF
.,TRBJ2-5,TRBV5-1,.,TGCGCCAGCAGCGCGGACGCCTCCGTCGGTATTCTCGGGGAGACCCAGTACTTC,CASSADASVGILGETQYF
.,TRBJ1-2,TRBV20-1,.,TGCAGTGCGCCCAACCGGGGAGGAGGCTACACCTTC,CSAPNRGGGYTF
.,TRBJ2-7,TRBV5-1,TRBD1,TGCGCCAGCAGCCAGCCGGGACAGGGATACTACGAGCAGTACTTC,CASSQPGQGYYEQYF
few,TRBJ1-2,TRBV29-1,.,TGCAGCGTCCTCCACCGACAGGATCATGGCTACACCTTC,CSVLHRQDHGYTF
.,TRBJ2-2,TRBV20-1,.,TGCAGTGCTATATCGGGACTTAACACCGGGGAGCTGTTTTTT,CSAISGLNTGELFF
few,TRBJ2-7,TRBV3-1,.,TGTGCCAGCAGCCAAGTTAGTGACGTAACCTACGAGCAGTACTTC,CASSQVSDVTYEQYF
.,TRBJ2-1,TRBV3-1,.,TGTGCCAGCAGCCCTCCCTGGGGGGATGAGCAGTTCTTC,CASSPPWGDEQFF
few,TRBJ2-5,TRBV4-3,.,TGCGCCAGCAGCCAAGACTATGGACCCCAAGAGACCCAGTACTTC,CASSQDYGPQETQYF
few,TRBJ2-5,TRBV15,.,TGTGCCACCAGCAGAGAACGCAGCCAAGAGACCCAGTACTTC,CATSRERSQETQYF
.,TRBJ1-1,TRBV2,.,TGTGCCAGCGGTGTCGGAAGGGGGAGCACTGAAGCTTTCTTT,CASGVGRGSTEAFF
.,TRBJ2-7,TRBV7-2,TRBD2,TGTGCCAGCAGCTTAGGAGGACTAGCGGGAGTCGGAGAGCAGTACTTC,CASSLGGLAGVGEQYF
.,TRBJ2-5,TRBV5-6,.,TGTGCCAGCAGCTTGGTCTCTTTACGGGGTAGATTGGAGACCCAGTACTTC,CASSLVSLRGRLETQYF
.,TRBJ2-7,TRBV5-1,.,TGCGCCAGCAGCTTGGGCAGGGATGGGACTCCCTACGAGCAGTACTTC,CASSLGRDGTPYEQYF
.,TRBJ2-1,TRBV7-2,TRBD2,TGTGCCAGCAGCCCAGGGACTAGCGGGAGCTATGAGCAGTTCTTC,CASSPGTSGSYEQFF
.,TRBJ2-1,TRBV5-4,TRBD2,TGTGCCAGCAGTCCGCCCCGGCGGGGGAGCTCCTACAATGAGCAGTTCTTC,CASSPPRRGSSYNEQFF
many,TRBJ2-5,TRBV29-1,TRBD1,TGCAGCGTCGTCCGGGACAGGCCCTTGGAGCAGTACTTC,CSVVRDRPLEQYF
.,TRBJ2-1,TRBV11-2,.,TGTGCCAGCAGCTTAGATGTAGCGGCCCCTTTACAGTTCTTC,CASSLDVAAPLQFF
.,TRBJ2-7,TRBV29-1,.,TGCAGCGTTGTCGGGGCCTCCTACGAGCAGTACTTC,CSVVGASYEQYF
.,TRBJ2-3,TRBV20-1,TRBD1,TGCAGTGCTAATGCCCCGGGACAGGCCCTGACAGATACGCAGTATTTT,CSANAPGQALTDTQYF
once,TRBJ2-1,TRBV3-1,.,TGTGCCAGCAGCTGGAGGAGAAGTTCCTACAATGAGCAGTTCTTC,CASSWRRSSYNEQFF
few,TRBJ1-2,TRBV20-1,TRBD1,TGCAGTGCTTCTCCGGGACAGAGAACGACCACCTTC,CSASPGQRTTTF
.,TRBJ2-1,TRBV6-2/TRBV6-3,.,TGTGCCAGCAGTTACTTCGGCGGGGTCAAGACCCAGTTCTTC,CASSYFGGVKTQFF
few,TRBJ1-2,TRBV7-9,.,TGTGCCAGCAGTGTAACAGAAAGATATGGCTACACCTTC,CASSVTERYGYTF
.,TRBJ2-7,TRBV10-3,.,TGTGCCATCAGTGACCGGGACGTAAGCTCCTACGAGCAGTACTTC,CAISDRDVSSYEQYF
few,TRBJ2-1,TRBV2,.,TGTGCCAGCAGTGAAGCGGGGGGGCGGAATGAGCAGTTCTTC,CASSEAGGRNEQFF
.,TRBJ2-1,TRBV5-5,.,TGTGCCAGCGCCAAGGGATCGTCCTACGAGCAGTTCTTC,CASAKGSSYEQFF
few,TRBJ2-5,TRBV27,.,TGTGCCAGCAGCAGGCTATACCAAGAGACCCAGTACTTC,CASSRLYQETQYF
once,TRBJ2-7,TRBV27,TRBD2,TGTGCCAGCAGCCGCCTAGGGACTAGCGGGGCCTCGCCCTACGAGCAGTACTTC,CASSRLGTSGASPYEQYF
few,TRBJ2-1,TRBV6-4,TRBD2,TGTGCCAGCAGTGAACGGGGGGGGGACCTCTCCTACAATGAGCAGTTCTTC,CASSERGGDLSYNEQFF
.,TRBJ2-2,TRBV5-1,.,TGCGCCAGCAGAGAGGGGCCAACTACCGGGGAGCTGTTTTTT,CASREGPTTGELFF
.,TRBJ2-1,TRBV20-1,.,TGCAGTGCTAGAGGGTCATGGGAGAATGAGCAGTTCTTC,CSARGSWENEQFF
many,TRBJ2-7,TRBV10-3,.,TGTGCCATCAGTGAGGGGTTTTACGAGCAGTACTTC,CAISEGFYEQYF
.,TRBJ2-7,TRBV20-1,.,TGCAGTGCTAGAGATTCCCAGGGTTATAGGACCTACGAGCAGTACTTC,CSARDSQGYRTYEQYF
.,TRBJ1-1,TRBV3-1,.,TGTGCCAGCAGCCCAATAGCTAAGAACACTGAAGCTTTCTTT,CASSPIAKNTEAFF
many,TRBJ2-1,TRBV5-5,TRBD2,TGTGCCAGCAGCTCGCCCGAGCGGGGGGATGGGAATGAGCAGTTCTTC,CASSSPERGDGNEQFF
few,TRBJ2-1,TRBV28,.,TGTGCCAGCACCCAAGCTATGCCCTCCTACAATGAGCAGTTCTTC,CASTQAMPSYNEQFF
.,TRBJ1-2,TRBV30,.,TGTGCCTGGAGAGCAACCGGGGTGGGCTATGGCTACACCTTC,CAWRATGVGYGYTF
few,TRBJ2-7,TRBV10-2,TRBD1,TGCGCCAGCAGTGAGCCGGGACAGGGGGCTCGGGAGCAGTACTTC,CASSEPGQGAREQYF